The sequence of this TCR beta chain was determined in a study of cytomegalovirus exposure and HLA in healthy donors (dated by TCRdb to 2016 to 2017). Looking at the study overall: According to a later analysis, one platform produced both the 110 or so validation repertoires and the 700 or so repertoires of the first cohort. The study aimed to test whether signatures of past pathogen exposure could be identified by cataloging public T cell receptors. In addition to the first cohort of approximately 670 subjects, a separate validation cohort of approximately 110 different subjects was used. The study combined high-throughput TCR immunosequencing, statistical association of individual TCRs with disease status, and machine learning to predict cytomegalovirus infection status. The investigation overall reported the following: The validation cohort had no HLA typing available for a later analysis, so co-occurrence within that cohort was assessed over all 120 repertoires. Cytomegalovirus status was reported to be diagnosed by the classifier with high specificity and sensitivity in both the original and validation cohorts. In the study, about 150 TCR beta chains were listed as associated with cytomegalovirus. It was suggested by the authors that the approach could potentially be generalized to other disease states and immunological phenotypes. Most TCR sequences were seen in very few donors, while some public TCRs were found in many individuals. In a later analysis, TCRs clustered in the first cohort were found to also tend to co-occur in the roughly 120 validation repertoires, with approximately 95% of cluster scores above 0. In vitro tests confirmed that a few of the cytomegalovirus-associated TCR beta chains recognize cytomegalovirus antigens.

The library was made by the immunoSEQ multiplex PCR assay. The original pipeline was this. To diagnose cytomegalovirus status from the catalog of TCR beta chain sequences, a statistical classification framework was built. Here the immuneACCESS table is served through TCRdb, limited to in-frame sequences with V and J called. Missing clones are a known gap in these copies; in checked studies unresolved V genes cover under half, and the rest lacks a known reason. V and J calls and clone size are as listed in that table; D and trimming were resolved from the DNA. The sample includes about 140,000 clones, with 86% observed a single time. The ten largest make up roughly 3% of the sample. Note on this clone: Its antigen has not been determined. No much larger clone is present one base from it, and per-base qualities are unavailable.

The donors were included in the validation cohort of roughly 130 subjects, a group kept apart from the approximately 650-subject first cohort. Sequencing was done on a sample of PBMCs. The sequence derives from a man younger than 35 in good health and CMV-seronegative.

The CDR3 reads CASSAGGGEAFF. The base sequence is TGCGCCAGCAGTGCGGGGGGCGGTGAAGCTTTCTTT. The sequence joins TRBV5-1 to TRBJ1-1; the D gene is perhaps TRBD1, on 6 matching bases. Taken from the germline V gene, the CDR1 and CDR2 loops are SGHRS and YFSETQ. The CDR3 holds 12 amino acids from the cysteine to the phenylalanine. Left in the record is the CDR3 DNA by itself, 36 bases read in frame from the first base. V loses 5 bases of germline sequence and J loses 7 bases, and the interval between the two ends is 12 bases.